The 21 T cell receptor beta chains listed next were all sequenced from one sample in a study of blood T cell repertoires in COVID-19 (dated by TCRdb to 2020 to 2022). The library was generated by the immunoSEQ multiplex PCR assay. TCRdb re-hosts the immuneACCESS table, in-frame sequences only. Its copies lack some clones; in the studies checked, an unresolved V gene accounts for under half of them, and the cause for the rest is not known. The sample table lists under 200,000 clones, around 89% of them with a count of one. The ten largest clones add up to around 6% of the sample. Source material: peripheral blood. Source of these receptors: a man aged 40-49 years with active or convalescent COVID-19.

As to this clone: The junction differs from germline at one of its ends, possibly a read error. As DNA, the CDR3 is TGTGCCAGCTCAACAACATGGACTGCCCTGGTTCTCTTC. Residues: CASSTTWTALVLF. V usage is TRBV7-2 and J usage is TRBJ2-1; D possibly corresponds to TRBD2 (5 bases). This CDR3 contains 13 residues. Germline V gene data show CDR1 as SGHTA and CDR2 as FQGNSA.

V and J are TRBV7-2 and TRBJ2-1; D might be TRBD1 (7 bases). V shed 5 bases and J shed 8 bases, with 19 bases lying between them. The germline V gene has CDR1 SGHTA and CDR2 FQGNSA. The CDR3 spans 15 residues. The chain's CDR3 is CASSPAGGLAYEQFF. CDR3 coding DNA: TGTGCCAGCAGCCCTGCAGGGGGGCTTGCGTATGAGCAGTTCTTC.

The table lists this clone with a few counts. This chain connects TRBV2 to TRBJ1-5, with D possibly being TRBD1 (6 bases). The V end was cut by 5 bases, the J end by 2 bases, with 13 bases between. CDR1 SNHLY and CDR2 FYNNEI come from the germline V gene. The CDR3 contains 15 residues. The CDR3: CASSLEGGRNQPQHF. DNA for the CDR3: TGTGCCAGCAGTCTCGAGGGGGGGCGCAATCAGCCCCAGCATTTT.

This chain links TRBV4-2 with TRBJ2-1, with TRBD2 as a possible D gene (6 bases). This CDR3 is built from 16 residues. With 4 bases removed from V and 0 bases from J, the gap between germline ends came to 13 bases. Germline CDR1 reads LGHNA; CDR2 reads YNFKEQ. CDR3 protein: CASSRSRGNSYNEQFF. The DNA of the CDR3 is TGTGCCAGCAGCCGCTCCCGGGGGAACTCCTACAATGAGCAGTTCTTC.

The chain uses TRBV28 and TRBJ2-7; D perhaps matches TRBD2 (6 bases). This CDR3 region has 15 residues. CDR1 MDHEN and CDR2 SYDVKM come from the germline V gene. V lost 5 bases and J 0 bases, leaving 14 bases between the germline ends. The DNA of the CDR3 is TGTGCCAGCAGTCCCCCCCGGGGGAACTCCTACGAGCAGTACTTC. Translation: CASSPPRGNSYEQYF.

V gene TRBV18 combines with J gene TRBJ1-1; 7 bases agree with TRBD1. The V segment lost 6 bases and the J segment 0 bases; nucleotides outside the gene matches: 16. This CDR3 contains 18 residues. The germline V gene encodes CDR1 KGHSH and CDR2 LQKENI. DNA for the CDR3: TGTGCCAGCTCTCCGCCGGGGACAGCACTTAAAATGAACACTGAAGCTTTCTTT. Amino acid sequence: CASSPPGTALKMNTEAFF.

The chain is built from TRBV2 and TRBJ1-4; possibly TRBD1 for D (5 bases). CDR3 length: 13 residues. Germline V gives CDR1 SNHLY, CDR2 FYNNEI. V was trimmed by 4 bases and J by 7 bases, leaving 10 bases between them. CDR3 bases: TGTGCCAGCAGTGTTGTGACAGCTGAAAAACTGTTTTTT. This encodes CASSVVTAEKLFF.

CDR3 sequence reads: CSLNRGGGYTF. The DNA of the CDR3 is TGCAGCCTAAACAGGGGAGGTGGCTACACCTTC. The gene calls are TRBV29-1 and TRBJ1-2, with 7 bases lining up with TRBD1. Germline CDR1 is SQVTM and CDR2 is ANQGSEA. The CDR3 contains 11 residues. Trimming took 8 bases from V and 7 from J; bases not matched to a gene: 7.

The J gene is TRBJ1-3, the V gene TRBV28, with D unresolved. This CDR3 spans 15 amino acids. Trimming stripped 2 bases from V and 0 bases from J, with 8 bases between. The germline V gene has CDR1 MDHEN and CDR2 SYDVKM. Here the CDR3 reads CASSLAAFSGNTIYF. The CDR3 nucleotides read TGTGCCAGCAGTTTAGCGGCCTTCTCTGGAAACACCATATATTTT.

The CDR3 reads CASSESGSVGDEQFF. The CDR3 region has the DNA TGTGCCAGCAGTGAAAGCGGGAGCGTTGGGGATGAGCAGTTCTTC. The V gene is TRBV25-1, the J gene TRBJ2-1; 8 positions agree with TRBD2. V shed 2 bases and J 8 bases; nucleotides not matched to a gene: 8. The CDR3 runs 15 residues. CDR1 and CDR2 (germline): MGHDK, SYGVNS. The whole variable domain, filled in from reference TRBV25-1 and TRBJ2-1, reads EADIYQTPRYLVIGTGKKITLECSQTMGHDKMYWYQQDPGMELHLIHYSYGVNSTEKGDLSSESTVSRIRTEHFPLTLESARPSHTSQYLCASSESGSVGDEQFFGPGTRLTVL.

The V call is TRBV7-9, the J call TRBJ1-1; 7 positions agree with TRBD1. The CDR3 sequence is 14 residues long. J was trimmed by 4 bases and V by 5 bases; bases with no gene match: 7. The V gene's germline CDR1 is SEHNR and CDR2 FQNEAQ (reference sequence). Here the CDR3 reads CASSQQGLGTEAFF. CDR3 nucleotides: TGTGCCAGCAGCCAACAGGGGTTGGGCACTGAAGCTTTCTTT.

DNA of the CDR3: TGTGCCAGTAGTGGGGGCGGGGGTCCCGGACATACGCAGTATTTT. Translating it yields CASSGGGGPGHTQYF. The chain has TRBV19 and TRBJ2-3; D may be TRBD2 (7 bases). The germline gives CDR1 LNHDA, CDR2 SQIVND (reference sequence). The CDR3 length is 15 residues. V was cut by 5 bases and J by 7 bases, with 19 bases left in between. Combining the CDR3 with reference TRBV19 and TRBJ2-3 gives the whole variable domain DGGITQSPKYLFRKEGQNVTLSCEQNLNHDAMYWYRQDPGQGLRLIYYSQIVNDFQKGDIAEGYSVSREKKESFPLTVTSAQKNPTAFYLCASSGGGGPGHTQYFGPGTRLTVL.

This rearrangement joins TRBV11-3 to TRBJ1-1; no reliable D call. The CDR3 totals 13 residues. Per the germline V gene, CDR1 is SGHNT and CDR2 is YENEEA. V dropped 3 bases and J dropped 1 base, with 6 bases sitting between them. For the CDR3, the DNA is TGTGCCAGCAGCTTCAGTCGGAACACTGAAGCTTTCTTT. It encodes CASSFSRNTEAFF.

The chain is built from TRBV9 and TRBJ2-2; 13 bases match TRBD2. Per germline, CDR1 SGDLS and CDR2 YYNGEE. The V gene end was trimmed by 4 bases and the J gene end by 7 bases; junction bases not matched to a gene: 10. The length of the CDR3 is 17 residues. CDR3 nucleotide sequence: TGTGCCAGCAGCCCCTCCGGGACTAGCGGGGTTGGCGGGGAGCTGTTTTTT. As protein: CASSPSGTSGVGGELFF.

The V call is TRBV6-6, the J call TRBJ1-4, with D perhaps TRBD1 (6 bases). With 5 bases removed from V and 4 bases from J, the gap between germline ends came to 11 bases. CDR3 length equals 14 residues. Germline V gene sequence: CDR1 MNHNY, CDR2 SVGAGI (reference sequence). The CDR3 sequence: CASSTRQVNEKLFF. The CDR3 bases are TGTGCCAGCAGTACTCGACAGGTTAATGAAAAACTGTTTTTT.

This sequence joins TRBV7-2 and TRBJ1-1; 8 bases are shared with TRBD1. The CDR3 spans 15 residues. Germline V gene sequence: CDR1 SGHTA, CDR2 FQGNSA. The V gene end was trimmed by 5 bases and the J gene end by 1 base; junction bases not matched to a gene: 6. The CDR3 here is CASSPRTGRNTEAFF. Written as DNA, the CDR3 is TGTGCCAGCAGCCCACGGACAGGGAGGAACACTGAAGCTTTCTTT.

This clone was seen just once. The genes are TRBV6-5 and TRBJ1-2, with 9 bases fitting TRBD1. This CDR3 is built from 13 residues. From germline, CDR1 is MNHEY and CDR2 SVGAGI. V lost 2 bases to trimming and J lost 8 bases; unmatched junction nucleotides: 3. CDR3 sequence (DNA): TGTGCCAGCAGTTACGGGACAGGGTCGGGCTACACCTTC. Translation: CASSYGTGSGYTF.

This sequence joins TRBV5-4 and TRBJ2-7, with 9 bases aligning to TRBD2. There are 15 residues in the CDR3. Germline CDR1 is SGHNT and CDR2 is YYREEE (reference sequence). V lost 4 bases, J lost 7 bases, and 12 bases stayed unmatched. The CDR3 nucleotides read TGTGCCAGCAGCCCCCCTGGTAGCGGGAGTGGAGAGCAGTACTTC. This sequence encodes CASSPPGSGSGEQYF.

This chain links TRBV19 with TRBJ2-5, with TRBD1 identical over 9 bases. Trimming cost V 0 bases and J 6 bases; bases outside gene matches: 14. The germline V gene encodes CDR1 LNHDA and CDR2 SQIVND (reference sequence). There are 18 residues in the CDR3. The CDR3 DNA reads as TGTGCCAGTAGTATAGACCATAAGGGACAGGGATCTTTAAAGACCCAGTACTTC. It is translated as CASSIDHKGQGSLKTQYF.

The genes are TRBV5-1 and TRBJ2-1, with D possibly matching TRBD1 (5 bases). Trimming took 4 bases from V and 10 from J, leaving 15 bases between them. Germline V gives CDR1 SGHRS, CDR2 YFSETQ. This CDR3 has 13 amino acids. DNA for the CDR3: TGCGCCAGCAGCGAGCAGGGTCTAGGGGAGCAGTTCTTC. Translation: CASSEQGLGEQFF.

The chain uses TRBV6-1 and TRBJ1-3; D remains unclear. V was clipped by 0 bases and J by 4 bases, with 13 bases between them. The CDR3 runs 16 residues. Germline CDR1 MNHNS, CDR2 SASEGT. In nucleotides, the CDR3 is TGTGCCAGCAGTGAAGCAAACAGAATCCCCGGAAACACCATATATTTT. Amino acids: CASSEANRIPGNTIYF.